The TCR beta chain described here comes from a study of response to subunit inactivated influenza vaccine. The CDR3 sequence is 16 residues long. The V segment lost 0 bases and the J segment 3 bases; nucleotides outside the gene matches: 3. The germline V gene has CDR1 LGHDT and CDR2 YNNKEL (reference sequence). This clonotype has a handful of counts. One entry per CDR3 protein results from TCRdb running MiXCR on the RT-PCR reads. The sample yields 700,000 to 800,000 distinct CDR3 sequences, 15% to 20% seen once. V is TRBV3-1 and J is TRBJ2-3; TRBD2 matches at 10 bases. This sequence was found in a middle-aged man who received an inactivated influenza vaccine. This specimen consisted of PBMCs from blood, obtained 5 days after vaccination. This chain's CDR3 is CASSQDDSGGTDTQYF. The CDR3 DNA is TGTGCCAGCAGCCAAGATGATAGCGGGGGGACAGATACGCAGTATTTT.